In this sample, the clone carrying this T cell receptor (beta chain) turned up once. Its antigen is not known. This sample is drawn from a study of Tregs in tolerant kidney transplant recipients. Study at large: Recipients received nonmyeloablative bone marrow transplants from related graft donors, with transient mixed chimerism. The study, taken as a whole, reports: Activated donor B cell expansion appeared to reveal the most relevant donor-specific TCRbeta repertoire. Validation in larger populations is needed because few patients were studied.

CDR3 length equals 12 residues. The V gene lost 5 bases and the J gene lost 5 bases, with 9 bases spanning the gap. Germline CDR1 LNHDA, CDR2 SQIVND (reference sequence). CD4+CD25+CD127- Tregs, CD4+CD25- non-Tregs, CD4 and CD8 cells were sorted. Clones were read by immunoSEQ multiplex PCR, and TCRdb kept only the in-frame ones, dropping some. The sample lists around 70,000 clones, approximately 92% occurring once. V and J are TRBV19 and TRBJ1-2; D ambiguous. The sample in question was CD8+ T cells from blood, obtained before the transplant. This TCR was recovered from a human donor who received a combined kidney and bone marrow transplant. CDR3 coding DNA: TGTGCCAGTAGTTGGACTCCGTATGGCTACACCTTC. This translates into CASSWTPYGYTF.